This passage covers 10 T cell receptor beta chains from one sample sequenced in a study of shared clonotypes between healthy human individuals. Sequencing used immunoSEQ multiplex PCR; TCRdb keeps in-frame clones, though not all of them. The table records over 1.5 million clones, about 98% of them present only once. Sequencing was carried out using naive CD4+ T cells sorted from blood. Subset indicated: CD45RA+ positively selected. Source of these receptors: a man aged 25-40 years in good health.

The genes are TRBV4-3 and TRBJ2-3; no firm D call. The CDR3 spans 19 residues. From germline, CDR1 is LGHNA and CDR2 YSLEER. The V gene lost 4 bases and the J gene lost 0 bases, with 23 bases spanning the gap. The DNA of the CDR3 is TGCGCCAGCAGCCGGAAGGATCCCAGGTTCCCGACTAGCACAGATACGCAGTATTTT. It encodes CASSRKDPRFPTSTDTQYF.

The rearrangement joins TRBV19 to TRBJ2-2; a weak D match, TRBD2 (6 bases). Trimming shortened V by 10 bases and J by 2 bases, and 20 bases separated the two germline ends. The CDR3 is made up of 16 amino acids. CDR1 is LNHDA, CDR2 SQIVND, per germline (reference sequence). The CDR3 nucleotides read TGTGCCACCACCAACCTGGGGGGAGTTAACACCGGGGAGCTGTTTTTT. It encodes CATTNLGGVNTGELFF.

Only one count was recorded for this clone. The chain joins TRBV4-2 to TRBJ2-1; 8 bases line up with TRBD2. CDR3 length: 16 residues. Germline assignment: CDR1 LGHNA and CDR2 YNFKEQ. V shed 0 bases and J 3 bases; nucleotides not matched to a gene: 4. CDR3 DNA: TGTGCCAGCAGCCAAGACGGCGGGAGGATCTACAATGAGCAGTTCTTC. Translation: CASSQDGGRIYNEQFF.

J is TRBJ2-1 and V is TRBV10-3; perhaps TRBD2 as D (5 bases). V dropped 4 bases and J dropped 7 bases, with 14 bases sitting between them. This CDR3 is 14 amino acids long. Germline loops: CDR1 ENHRY, CDR2 SYGVKD. The CDR3 reads CAISGGEGYNEQFF. CDR3 nucleotide sequence: TGTGCCATCAGTGGAGGCGAGGGTTATAATGAGCAGTTCTTC.

CDR3 loop: CASRRAGAQYF. DNA of the CDR3: TGTGCCAGCAGGCGTGCTGGGGCGCAGTATTTT. This sequence joins TRBV28 and TRBJ2-3; D unresolved. There are 11 residues in the CDR3. The germline CDR1 and CDR2 sequences are MDHEN and SYDVKM. The germline V and J ends were trimmed by 6 bases and 10 bases, with 11 bases remaining between them.

The J gene is TRBJ2-5, the V gene TRBV30, with 7 positions matching TRBD2. This CDR3 is 14 amino acids long. Germline V gene sequence: CDR1 GTSNPN, CDR2 SVGIG (reference sequence). Trimming took 2 bases from V and 6 from J; bases not matched to a gene: 9. CDR3 residues: CAWSSLAGGKTQYF. The CDR3, as DNA: TGTGCCTGGAGTTCCTTAGCGGGTGGAAAGACCCAGTACTTC.

The chain couples TRBV6-1 to TRBJ2-3; D perhaps matches TRBD2 (6 bases). V lost 4 bases to trimming and J lost 6 bases, with 20 bases between them. This CDR3 contains 16 residues. Germline CDR1 and CDR2: MNHNS and SASEGT. The DNA of the CDR3 is TGTGCCAGCAGTGGAGTAACTATGGGACTTGGCGATACGCAGTATTTT. Amino acids: CASSGVTMGLGDTQYF.

The chain is built from TRBV29-1 and TRBJ2-1; a possible D gene is TRBD1 (7 bases). The CDR3 has 16 amino acids. The V gene lost 7 bases and the J gene lost 7 bases, with 26 bases spanning the gap. Germline V gene lookup returns CDR1 SQVTM and CDR2 ANQGSEA. The CDR3 DNA is TGCAGCGCGTCGGTATCGGCGGAGGGGGCGGCTAATGAGCAGTTCTTC. Protein product: CSASVSAEGAANEQFF.

This sequence joins TRBV6-1 and TRBJ2-5; D remains ambiguous. Trimming removed 8 bases from V and 5 bases from J, with 18 bases in between. CDR1 is MNHNS and CDR2 is SASEGT in the germline V gene. CDR3 length equals 14 residues. For the CDR3, the DNA is TGTGCCAGCGCTGAGCCCCCAATACGGGAGACCCAGTACTTC. Its protein is CASAEPPIRETQYF.

The V gene is TRBV6-5, the J gene TRBJ2-4; a possible D gene is TRBD1 (6 bases). V was clipped by 2 bases and J by 8 bases, with 13 bases between them. The CDR3 spans 14 residues. Germline lookup yields CDR1 MNHEY and CDR2 SVGAGI. The CDR3 nucleotides read TGTGCCAGCAGTTACCGGGGACAAAGGGACATTCAGTACTTC. It specifies CASSYRGQRDIQYF.